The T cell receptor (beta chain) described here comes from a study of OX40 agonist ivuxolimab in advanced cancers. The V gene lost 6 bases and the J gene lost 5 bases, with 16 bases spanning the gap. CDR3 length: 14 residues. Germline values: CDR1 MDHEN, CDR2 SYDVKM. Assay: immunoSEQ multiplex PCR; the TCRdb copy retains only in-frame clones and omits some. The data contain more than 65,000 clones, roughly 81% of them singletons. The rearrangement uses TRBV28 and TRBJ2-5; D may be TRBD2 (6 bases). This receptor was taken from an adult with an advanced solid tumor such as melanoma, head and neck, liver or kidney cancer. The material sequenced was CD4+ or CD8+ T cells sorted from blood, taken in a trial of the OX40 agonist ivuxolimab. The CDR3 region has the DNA TGTGCCAGCAGCCCGGGGGTTATCAGGGAGACCCAGTACTTC. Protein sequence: CASSPGVIRETQYF.